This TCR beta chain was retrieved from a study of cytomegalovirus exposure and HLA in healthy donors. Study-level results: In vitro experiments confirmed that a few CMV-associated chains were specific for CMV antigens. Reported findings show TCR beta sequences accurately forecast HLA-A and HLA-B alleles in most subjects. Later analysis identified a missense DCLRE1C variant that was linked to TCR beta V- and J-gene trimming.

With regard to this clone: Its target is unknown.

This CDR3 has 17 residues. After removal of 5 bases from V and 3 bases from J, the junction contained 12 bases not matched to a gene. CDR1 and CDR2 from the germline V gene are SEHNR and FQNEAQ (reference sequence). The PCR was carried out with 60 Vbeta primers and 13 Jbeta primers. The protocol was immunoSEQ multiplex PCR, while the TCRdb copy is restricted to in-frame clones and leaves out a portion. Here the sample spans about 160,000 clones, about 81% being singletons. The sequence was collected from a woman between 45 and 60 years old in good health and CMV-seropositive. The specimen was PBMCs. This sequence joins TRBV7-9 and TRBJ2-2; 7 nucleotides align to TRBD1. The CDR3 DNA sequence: TGTGCCAGCAGCCGAAGACAGGGACGAGTCCACACCGGGGAGCTGTTTTTT. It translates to CASSRRQGRVHTGELFF.